This entry lists 7 T cell receptor beta chains sequenced from one sample in a study of regulatory T cells in long-lasting Graves disease. As for time point: persistent/refractory GD, antithyroid drugs over 5 years with positive TRAb. The TCR library was made from RNA that had been extracted from PBMCs in TRIzol. To make TCR beta libraries, researchers used iRepertoire HTBI primers and Arm-PCR of CDR3 regions. Using its own MiXCR run on the multiplex PCR reads, TCRdb lists one record per CDR3 protein. The table lists approximately 400,000 distinct CDR3 sequences, around 22% of them singletons. The sample was peripheral blood mononuclear cells (PBMCs), taken when the disease was refractory, from a patient treated with antithyroid drugs. These receptor sequences come from a female donor with Graves disease.

The chain uses TRBV30 and TRBJ1-5, with a possible D match to TRBD1 (5 bases). Per germline, CDR1 GTSNPN and CDR2 SVGIG (reference sequence). The CDR3 is 13 amino acids. The V end lost 5 bases, the J end lost 0 bases, and 8 bases lay between the germline ends. CDR3 in DNA: TGTGCCTGGCAAAGGGGTAGCAATCAGCCCCAGCATTTT. It codes for CAWQRGSNQPQHF.

At least ten counts were recorded for this clonotype. This chain uses TRBV27 with TRBJ2-7, with D uncertain. Germline lookup yields CDR1 MNHEY and CDR2 SMNVEV (reference sequence). CDR3 length equals 14 residues. The V end lost 3 bases, the J end lost 1 base, and 10 bases lay between the germline ends. This CDR3 reads CASSFGVGSYEQYF. CDR3 sequence (DNA): TGTGCCAGCAGTTTCGGCGTCGGATCCTACGAGCAGTACTTC.

This clonotype was seen more than once but under ten times. V is TRBV29-1 and J is TRBJ2-7; D is possibly TRBD1 (5 bases). Germline CDR1 reads SQVTM; CDR2 reads ANQGSEA. There are 14 residues in the CDR3. V was pared by 6 bases and J by 1 base, with 16 bases between. DNA for the CDR3: TGCAGCGTCGTCCGGCAGGGCCAGTCCTACGAGCAGTACTTC. This encodes CSVVRQGQSYEQYF.

This clonotype was observed a handful of times. This chain uses TRBV20-1 with TRBJ2-5, with D hard to call. The V gene lost 0 bases and the J gene lost 4 bases, with 12 bases spanning the gap. The CDR3 has 14 amino acids. CDR1 and CDR2 (germline): DFQATT, SNEGSKA (reference sequence). CDR3 sequence: CSARDPVVAETQYF. Here the CDR3 DNA reads TGCAGTGCTAGAGATCCAGTGGTAGCAGAGACCCAGTACTTC.

The chain joins TRBV2 to TRBJ1-2; possible D gene TRBD1, 6 bases. The CDR3 has 13 amino acids. Per the germline V gene, CDR1 is SNHLY and CDR2 is FYNNEI. V lost 5 bases and J lost 4, with 11 bases in between. The CDR3 protein is CASSYKTGYGYTF. DNA for the CDR3: TGTGCCAGCAGTTATAAGACAGGCTATGGCTACACCTTC.

This clonotype appeared a few times. This chain links TRBV10-3 with TRBJ2-2, with 8 nucleotides matching TRBD1. Trimming took 6 bases from V and 4 from J; bases not matched to a gene: 4. This CDR3 region has 14 residues. Germline-derived CDR1 and CDR2 are ENHRY and SYGVKD. This CDR3 reads CAIRPRGLTGELFF. CDR3 in DNA: TGTGCCATCAGACCCAGGGGGCTCACCGGGGAGCTGTTTTTT.

The chain joins TRBV19 to TRBJ1-6; TRBD1 matches 8 bases. The ends lost 9 bases at V and 7 bases at J; junction bases unmatched: 14. CDR1 and CDR2 from the germline V gene are LNHDA and SQIVND (reference sequence). This CDR3 has 16 residues. The CDR3 protein is CASNSGRTGRNSPLHF. The CDR3, as DNA: TGTGCCAGCAACAGCGGGAGGACAGGGCGAAATTCACCCCTCCACTTT.